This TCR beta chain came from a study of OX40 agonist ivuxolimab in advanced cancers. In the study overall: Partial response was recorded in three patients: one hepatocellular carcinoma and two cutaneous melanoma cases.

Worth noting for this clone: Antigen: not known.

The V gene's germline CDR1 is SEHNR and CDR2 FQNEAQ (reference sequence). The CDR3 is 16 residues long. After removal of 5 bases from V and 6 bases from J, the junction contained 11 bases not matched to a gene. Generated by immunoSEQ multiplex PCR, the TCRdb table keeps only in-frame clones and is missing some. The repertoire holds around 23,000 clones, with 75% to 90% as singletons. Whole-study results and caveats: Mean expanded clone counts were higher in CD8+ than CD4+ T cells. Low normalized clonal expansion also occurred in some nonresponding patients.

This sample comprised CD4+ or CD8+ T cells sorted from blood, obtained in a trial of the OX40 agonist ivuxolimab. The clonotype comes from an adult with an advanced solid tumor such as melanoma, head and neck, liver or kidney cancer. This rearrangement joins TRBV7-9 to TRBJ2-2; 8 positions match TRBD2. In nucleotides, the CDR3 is TGTGCCAGCAGCACCCGTTTAAGCGGGAGCGCCGGGGAGCTGTTTTTT. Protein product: CASSTRLSGSAGELFF.